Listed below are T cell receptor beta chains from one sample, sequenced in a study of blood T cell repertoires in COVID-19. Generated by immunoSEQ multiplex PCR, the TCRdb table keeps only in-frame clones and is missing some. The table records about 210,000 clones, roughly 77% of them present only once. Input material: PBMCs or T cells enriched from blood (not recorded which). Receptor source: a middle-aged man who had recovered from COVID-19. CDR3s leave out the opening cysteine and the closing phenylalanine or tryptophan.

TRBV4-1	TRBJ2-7	ASSQASSGGPYEQY
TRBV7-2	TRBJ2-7	ASSFRRGVGEQY
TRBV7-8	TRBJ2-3	ASTPVGPLWRGRSTDTQY
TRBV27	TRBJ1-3	ASSNQGGNTIY
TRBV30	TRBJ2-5	AWSQGHQETQY
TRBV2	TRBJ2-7	ASSRQGDYEQY
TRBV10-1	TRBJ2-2	ASSLKRDTGELF
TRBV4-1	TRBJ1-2	ASSQDSGGAGYGYT
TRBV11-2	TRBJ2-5	ASRGQGIGTQY
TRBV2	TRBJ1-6	ASRFGSGQGSSPLH
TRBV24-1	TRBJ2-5	ATSDPRGLAETQY
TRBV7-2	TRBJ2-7	ASSPYGREQY
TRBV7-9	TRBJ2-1	ASSLSMRLAGEGNEQF
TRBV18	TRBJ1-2	ASSPGQPAWGGYT
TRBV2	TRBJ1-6	ASSGTGGGNSPLH